The rows below give T cell receptor beta chains drawn from one sample of a study of blood T cell repertoires in COVID-19. The protocol was immunoSEQ multiplex PCR, while the TCRdb copy is restricted to in-frame clones and leaves out a portion. Of more than 200,000 clones listed, approximately 86% are singletons. The sequenced sample was peripheral blood. The receptors come from a woman aged 60 to 75 with COVID-19, enrolled during active disease. Each CDR3 is given with its conserved first and last residue. A D gene is named only where the DNA matches it firmly. Not every row has a clone size; where given, it reads once, few, many or a size class.

V gene: TRBV24-1
D gene: TRBD1
clone size: .
J gene: TRBJ1-3
CDR3 protein: CATSDSGQGAGNTIYF
CDR3 DNA: TGTGCCACCAGTGATTCGGGACAGGGGGCGGGAAACACCATATATTTT

V gene: TRBV18
D gene: TRBD1
clone size: .
J gene: TRBJ2-1
CDR3 protein: CASSPLPRDRRYNEQFF
CDR3 DNA: TGTGCCAGCTCTCCTCTCCCCCGGGACAGGCGGTACAATGAGCAGTTCTTC

V gene: TRBV6-6
D gene: .
clone size: .
J gene: TRBJ1-5
CDR3 protein: CASSPKLQGLGQPQHF
CDR3 DNA: TGTGCCAGCAGCCCCAAGTTACAGGGACTAGGTCAGCCCCAGCATTTT

V gene: TRBV6-5
D gene: .
clone size: .
J gene: TRBJ1-2
CDR3 protein: CASSQGTYGYTF
CDR3 DNA: TGTGCCAGCAGTCAGGGCACCTATGGCTACACCTTC

V gene: TRBV7-3
D gene: TRBD1
clone size: .
J gene: TRBJ2-2
CDR3 protein: CASSLMGQTGGSLNTGELFF
CDR3 DNA: TGTGCCAGCAGCTTAATGGGTCAGACAGGGGGCTCCCTGAACACCGGGGAGCTGTTTTTT

V gene: TRBV5-6
D gene: .
clone size: .
J gene: TRBJ2-1
CDR3 protein: CASSPRGMGRINEQFF
CDR3 DNA: TGTGCCAGCAGCCCCCGGGGGATGGGGAGGATCAATGAGCAGTTCTTC

V gene: TRBV28
D gene: TRBD1
clone size: .
J gene: TRBJ2-5
CDR3 protein: CASKPGGQETQYF
CDR3 DNA: TGTGCCAGCAAACCAGGGGGCCAAGAGACCCAGTACTTC

V gene: TRBV18
D gene: .
clone size: .
J gene: TRBJ1-1
CDR3 protein: CASSPDTRNEAFF
CDR3 DNA: TGTGCCAGCTCACCAGATACCAGGAATGAAGCTTTCTTT

V gene: TRBV5-8
D gene: TRBD2
clone size: .
J gene: TRBJ2-7
CDR3 protein: CASSLEWDLAGPGIYEQYF
CDR3 DNA: TGTGCCAGCAGCTTGGAATGGGACCTAGCGGGACCTGGAATCTACGAGCAGTACTTC

V gene: TRBV6-2/TRBV6-3
D gene: .
clone size: .
J gene: TRBJ2-7
CDR3 protein: CASSYMDGGYEQYF
CDR3 DNA: TGTGCCAGCAGTTATATGGACGGAGGGTACGAGCAGTACTTC

V gene: TRBV30
D gene: .
clone size: few
J gene: TRBJ1-4
CDR3 protein: CAWSLQLNEKLFF
CDR3 DNA: TGTGCCTGGAGTCTACAGCTTAATGAAAAACTGTTTTTT

V gene: TRBV6-2/TRBV6-3
D gene: .
clone size: .
J gene: TRBJ2-1
CDR3 protein: CASSTSIKVNEQFF
CDR3 DNA: TGTGCCAGCAGTACTAGTATAAAAGTCAATGAGCAGTTCTTC

V gene: TRBV9
D gene: .
clone size: .
J gene: TRBJ2-2
CDR3 protein: CASTAASVGTGELFF
CDR3 DNA: TGTGCCAGCACGGCGGCTAGCGTCGGCACCGGGGAGCTGTTTTTT

V gene: TRBV30
D gene: TRBD1
clone size: .
J gene: TRBJ2-7
CDR3 protein: CAWSRDSPYEQYF
CDR3 DNA: TGTGCCTGGAGTAGGGACAGTCCCTACGAGCAGTACTTC

V gene: TRBV7-2
D gene: TRBD1
clone size: .
J gene: TRBJ2-7
CDR3 protein: CASSLQDRHEQYF
CDR3 DNA: TGTGCCAGCAGCTTACAGGACAGGCACGAGCAGTACTTC

V gene: TRBV18
D gene: TRBD1
clone size: .
J gene: TRBJ1-5
CDR3 protein: CASSPTGTGNSNQPQHF
CDR3 DNA: TGTGCCAGCTCACCTACCGGGACAGGGAATAGCAATCAGCCCCAGCATTTT

V gene: TRBV11-3
D gene: TRBD1
clone size: .
J gene: TRBJ2-5
CDR3 protein: CASSSRTGGLETQYF
CDR3 DNA: TGTGCCAGCAGCTCACGGACAGGGGGTCTAGAGACCCAGTACTTC

V gene: TRBV28
D gene: .
clone size: .
J gene: TRBJ1-5
CDR3 protein: CASNPPAGHNQPQHF
CDR3 DNA: TGTGCCAGCAACCCCCCGGCGGGGCACAATCAGCCCCAGCATTTT

V gene: TRBV18
D gene: TRBD1
clone size: .
J gene: TRBJ1-2
CDR3 protein: CASSPYSTGQGLYGYTF
CDR3 DNA: TGTGCCAGCTCACCTTACAGTACGGGACAGGGACTCTATGGCTACACCTTC

V gene: TRBV2
D gene: TRBD2
clone size: few
J gene: TRBJ2-1
CDR3 protein: CASMRGRDYNEQFF
CDR3 DNA: TGTGCCAGCATGAGAGGGAGGGACTACAATGAGCAGTTCTTC

V gene: TRBV24-1
D gene: .
clone size: once
J gene: TRBJ2-1
CDR3 protein: CATSDPTLQGYNEQFF
CDR3 DNA: TGTGCCACCAGTGATCCTACGTTACAGGGATACAATGAGCAGTTCTTC

V gene: TRBV29-1
D gene: .
clone size: .
J gene: TRBJ1-6
CDR3 protein: CSVSESSYNSPLHF
CDR3 DNA: TGCAGCGTTTCCGAGAGCTCCTATAATTCACCCCTCCACTTT

V gene: TRBV4-1
D gene: .
clone size: .
J gene: TRBJ2-1
CDR3 protein: CASSQDNNNEQFF
CDR3 DNA: TGCGCCAGCAGCCAAGATAATAACAATGAGCAGTTCTTC

V gene: TRBV18
D gene: TRBD1
clone size: .
J gene: TRBJ2-7
CDR3 protein: CASSPLDRGVSYEQYF
CDR3 DNA: TGTGCCAGCTCACCACTCGACAGGGGAGTATCTTACGAGCAGTACTTC

V gene: TRBV10-3
D gene: TRBD1
clone size: .
J gene: TRBJ2-1
CDR3 protein: CAITRDRNYNEQFF
CDR3 DNA: TGTGCCATAACCCGGGACAGGAATTACAATGAGCAGTTCTTC

V gene: TRBV3-1/TRBV3-2
D gene: TRBD2
clone size: .
J gene: TRBJ2-2
CDR3 protein: CASSLLGASGGSTGELFF
CDR3 DNA: TGTGCCAGCAGCCTCCTAGGGGCCAGCGGGGGTTCCACCGGGGAGCTGTTTTTT

V gene: TRBV6-5
D gene: TRBD1
clone size: few
J gene: TRBJ2-1
CDR3 protein: CASSEGARGNEQFF
CDR3 DNA: TGTGCCAGCAGCGAGGGGGCCCGTGGCAATGAGCAGTTCTTC

V gene: TRBV2
D gene: TRBD1
clone size: few
J gene: TRBJ1-3
CDR3 protein: CASRPGQGAVNTIYF
CDR3 DNA: TGTGCCAGCAGGCCGGGACAGGGGGCTGTAAACACCATATATTTT

V gene: TRBV6-5
D gene: TRBD1
clone size: .
J gene: TRBJ1-2
CDR3 protein: CASSFGQGYGYTF
CDR3 DNA: TGTGCCAGCAGCTTCGGACAGGGCTATGGCTACACCTTC

V gene: TRBV5-1
D gene: .
clone size: once
J gene: TRBJ2-1
CDR3 protein: CASSSTTNSYNEQFF
CDR3 DNA: TGCGCCAGCAGCTCAACTACCAACTCCTACAATGAGCAGTTCTTC

V gene: TRBV28
D gene: TRBD2
clone size: .
J gene: TRBJ2-7
CDR3 protein: CASSLLASGSGEQYF
CDR3 DNA: TGTGCCAGCAGTTTATTGGCTAGCGGGAGCGGTGAGCAGTACTTC

V gene: TRBV4-2
D gene: .
clone size: once
J gene: TRBJ2-2
CDR3 protein: CASSQDRRDSSTGELFF
CDR3 DNA: TGTGCCAGCAGCCAAGATAGGCGGGACAGTTCGACCGGGGAGCTGTTTTTT

V gene: TRBV21-1
D gene: .
clone size: .
J gene: TRBJ2-3
CDR3 protein: CASSKGTSGRTDTQYF
CDR3 DNA: TGTGCCAGCAGCAAAGGGACTAGCGGGAGGACAGATACGCAGTATTTT

V gene: TRBV28
D gene: .
clone size: .
J gene: TRBJ2-7
CDR3 protein: CASSLYVGYSYEQYF
CDR3 DNA: TGTGCCAGCAGTTTATATGTGGGCTACTCCTACGAGCAGTACTTC

V gene: TRBV9
D gene: TRBD2
clone size: .
J gene: TRBJ2-4
CDR3 protein: CASSVGLAGRDIQYF
CDR3 DNA: TGTGCCAGCAGCGTAGGGCTAGCGGGAAGGGACATTCAGTACTTC

V gene: TRBV27
D gene: TRBD2
clone size: once
J gene: TRBJ2-1
CDR3 protein: CASSETGRRYNEQFF
CDR3 DNA: TGTGCCAGCAGTGAAACCGGGAGGCGCTACAATGAGCAGTTCTTC

V gene: TRBV7-3
D gene: TRBD2
clone size: .
J gene: TRBJ2-3
CDR3 protein: CASSSGGSGIIDTQYF
CDR3 DNA: TGTGCCAGCAGCTCCGGAGGTAGCGGGATTATAGATACGCAGTATTTT

V gene: TRBV6-6
D gene: .
clone size: .
J gene: TRBJ1-4
CDR3 protein: CASKQYPTNEKLFF
CDR3 DNA: TGTGCCAGCAAACAGTATCCAACTAATGAAAAACTGTTTTTT

V gene: TRBV5-1
D gene: .
clone size: .
J gene: TRBJ2-3
CDR3 protein: CASSLAGADTQYF
CDR3 DNA: TGCGCCAGCAGCTTGGCCGGGGCAGATACGCAGTATTTT

V gene: TRBV6-5
D gene: TRBD2
clone size: .
J gene: TRBJ2-5
CDR3 protein: CASSYSAGLSETQYF
CDR3 DNA: TGTGCCAGCAGTTACTCTGCGGGACTAAGCGAGACCCAGTACTTC

V gene: TRBV9
D gene: .
clone size: .
J gene: TRBJ1-6
CDR3 protein: CASSVATGVANSPLHF
CDR3 DNA: TGTGCCAGCAGCGTAGCTACCGGGGTTGCCAATTCACCCCTCCACTTT

V gene: TRBV9
D gene: TRBD1
clone size: .
J gene: TRBJ2-7
CDR3 protein: CASSVGQGWDEQYF
CDR3 DNA: TGTGCCAGCAGCGTAGGACAGGGGTGGGACGAGCAGTACTTC

V gene: TRBV30
D gene: .
clone size: .
J gene: TRBJ1-4
CDR3 protein: CAWNNEVAGEKLFF
CDR3 DNA: TGTGCCTGGAATAATGAGGTGGCTGGTGAAAAACTGTTTTTT